These 22 T cell receptor beta chains came from one sample sequenced in a study of cytomegalovirus exposure and HLA in healthy donors. Profiled with immunoSEQ multiplex PCR; TCRdb holds only in-frame clones, not every one. The sample carries 120,000 or so clones, about 87% recorded once. The sample taken for sequencing was PBMCs. These TCRs come from a young woman in good health and CMV-seronegative.

V usage is TRBV30 and J usage is TRBJ1-4; a possible D gene is TRBD1 (6 bases). The CDR3 runs to 13 residues. Germline CDR1 reads GTSNPN; CDR2 reads SVGIG (reference sequence). The CDR3 nucleotides read TGTCTAGGACAGTCTGCAACTAATGAAAAACTGTTTTTT. This sequence encodes CLGQSATNEKLFF.

The chain couples TRBV19 to TRBJ2-5; 12 bases line up with TRBD2. Germline trimming cut 9 bases from V and 4 bases from J; bases unmatched to any gene: 12. The CDR3 loop spans 16 amino acids. CDR1 is LNHDA, CDR2 SQIVND, per germline (reference sequence). CDR3 in amino acids: CASRPGTSGRLETQYF. The DNA of the CDR3 is TGTGCCAGCCGACCTGGGACTAGCGGGCGGTTAGAGACCCAGTACTTC. Full variable domain (missing parts from reference TRBV19 and TRBJ2-5): DGGITQSPKYLFRKEGQNVTLSCEQNLNHDAMYWYRQDPGQGLRLIYYSQIVNDFQKGDIAEGYSVSREKKESFPLTVTSAQKNPTAFYLCASRPGTSGRLETQYFGPGTRLLVL.

This clone was observed many times. The chain uses TRBV11-2 and TRBJ1-1; TRBD1 matches 7 bases. The germline gives CDR1 SGHAT, CDR2 FQNNGV. V shed 5 bases and J 1 base; nucleotides not matched to a gene: 7. This CDR3 has 15 amino acids. The CDR3 DNA is TGTGCCAGCAGCCCCCTGACAGGGAGGAACACTGAAGCTTTCTTT. Protein: CASSPLTGRNTEAFF.

The chain joins TRBV6-6 to TRBJ2-2; 14 bases line up with TRBD2. V trimming: 6 bases; J trimming: 5 bases; junction bases outside the gene matches: 2. The CDR3 covers 15 residues. In germline, CDR1 is MNHNY, CDR2 SVGAGI (reference sequence). The CDR3 bases are TGTGCCAGCAGAGGGACTAGCGGGGGTACCGGGGAGCTGTTTTTT. This sequence encodes CASRGTSGGTGELFF.

The chain joins TRBV4-3 to TRBJ1-2; a weak D match, TRBD1 (6 bases). The CDR3 is made up of 16 amino acids. The germline V gene encodes CDR1 LGHNA and CDR2 YSLEER. With 0 bases removed from V and 4 bases from J, the gap between germline ends came to 15 bases. The CDR3 region has the DNA TGCGCCAGCAGCCAAGAAAGATCCCAGGGGTCCTATGGCTACACCTTC. Translated: CASSQERSQGSYGYTF.

The genes are TRBV2 and TRBJ1-2; D remains unclear. Trimming removed 1 base at V and 7 bases at J, with 16 bases between. This CDR3 comprises 15 residues. Germline CDR1 SNHLY, CDR2 FYNNEI. The CDR3, as DNA: TGTGCCAGCAGTGAAGTCAGTACACCACCGGGTGGCTACACCTTC. Its translation: CASSEVSTPPGGYTF.

The genes are TRBV2 and TRBJ1-1, with 10 bases identical to TRBD1. CDR3 size: 15 residues. The V gene end was trimmed by 6 bases and the J gene end by 4 bases; junction bases not matched to a gene: 8. Germline CDR1 SNHLY, CDR2 FYNNEI. The CDR3 protein is CASRPDRGRGTEAFF. CDR3 nucleotide sequence: TGTGCCAGCAGGCCCGACAGGGGGCGCGGCACTGAAGCTTTCTTT.

The genes are TRBV2 and TRBJ1-1, with D maybe TRBD1 (6 bases). Germline lookup yields CDR1 SNHLY and CDR2 FYNNEI. This CDR3 has 13 amino acids. V gave up 2 bases and J gave up 5 bases, with 9 bases separating them. The CDR3 DNA reads TGTGCCAGCAGTGAATGGGACACTACTGAAGCTTTCTTT. It codes for CASSEWDTTEAFF.

The chain links TRBV18 to TRBJ2-7, with 10 bases aligning to TRBD1. CDR1 and CDR2 (germline): KGHSH, LQKENI. CDR3 length: 15 residues. Trimming cost V 4 bases and J 3 bases; bases outside gene matches: 6. CDR3 bases: TGTGCCAGCTCACAGCCCGACAGGGGGCTCTACGAGCAGTACTTC. The encoded protein is CASSQPDRGLYEQYF.

This clone was seen a few times. The chain couples TRBV9 to TRBJ1-2; D is uncertain. Germline CDR1 is SGDLS and CDR2 is YYNGEE. The CDR3 is made up of 13 amino acids. Trimming took off 6 bases at V and 3 bases at J, with 12 bases between the two ends. CDR3 in amino acids: CASNGGGDYGYTF. In DNA form, the CDR3 reads TGTGCCAGCAATGGCGGCGGAGACTATGGCTACACCTTC.

This clone appeared once. The gene calls are TRBV6-7 and TRBJ1-2, with 7 positions matching TRBD1. TRBV6-7 is annotated as an ORF whose role is uncertain. J was trimmed by 3 bases and V by 2 bases; bases with no gene match: 3. CDR3 length: 14 amino acids. For the CDR3, the DNA is TGTGCCAGCAGTTACCCGACAGGGCACTATGGCTACACCTTC. It yields the protein CASSYPTGHYGYTF.

The chain combines TRBV18 with TRBJ2-5, with D uncertain. Germline CDR1 is KGHSH and CDR2 is LQKENI. This CDR3 is built from 16 residues. V was clipped by 2 bases and J by 1 base, with 14 bases between them. The CDR3 DNA follows: TGTGCCAGCTCACCAAGAAACGGTGGTGTCCAAGAGACCCAGTACTTC. Amino acid sequence: CASSPRNGGVQETQYF.

The gene calls are TRBV28 and TRBJ1-6, with D possibly matching TRBD1 (6 bases). The CDR3 totals 16 residues. Trimming left V 5 bases short and J 4 bases short, with 15 bases between. Germline CDR1 is MDHEN and CDR2 is SYDVKM. CDR3 nucleotide sequence: TGTGCCAGCAGTCCTAGAGGGGGTTGGTATAATTCACCCCTCCACTTT. It translates to CASSPRGGWYNSPLHF.

This clone has only one observation. V gene TRBV6-1 combines with J gene TRBJ2-1; 8 nucleotides line up with TRBD1. The CDR3 contains 12 residues. Germline V gene lookup returns CDR1 MNHNS and CDR2 SASEGT. Losses at the gene ends were 7 bases for V and 13 bases for J; bases not matched to a gene: 9. The CDR3 DNA follows: TGTGCCAGCACCCTTGGACAGGGAAGTCAGTTCTTC. Protein: CASTLGQGSQFF.

The J gene is TRBJ2-7, the V gene TRBV10-2, with D unresolved. V was pared by 3 bases and J by 0 bases, with 18 bases between. This CDR3 has 17 residues. Germline V lookup: CDR1 WSHSY, CDR2 SAAADI. In DNA form, the CDR3 reads TGCGCCAGCAGTGATGCGGCCTCGCACTTCAACTCCTACGAGCAGTACTTC. Translated: CASSDAASHFNSYEQYF.

This chain connects TRBV2 to TRBJ1-2; TRBD1 might be the D (5 bases). The CDR3 loop spans 15 amino acids. Germline CDR1 is SNHLY and CDR2 is FYNNEI. V was trimmed by 4 bases and J by 10 bases, leaving 22 bases between them. The CDR3 DNA follows: TGTGCCAGCAGTGGGGGACTTACGGTGCTCGGGATCTACACCTTC. It yields the protein CASSGGLTVLGIYTF.

CDR3 DNA sequence: TGTGCCAGCAGCTTGGGACAGGGGACTGAAGCTTTCTTT. Its protein is CASSLGQGTEAFF. V usage is TRBV7-6 and J usage is TRBJ1-1; 10 bases align to TRBD1. In germline, CDR1 is SGHVS, CDR2 FNYEAQ. The CDR3 contains 13 residues. Trimming at V came to 3 bases and at J to 5 bases, leaving 0 bases not matched to a gene.

The chain carries TRBV5-1 and TRBJ2-3; D not resolved. Looked up from germline, CDR1 is SGHRS and CDR2 is YFSETQ. V lost 2 bases and J lost 0, with 4 bases in between. The CDR3 has 13 residues. The CDR3 bases are TGCGCCAGCAGCTTAACTAGCACAGATACGCAGTATTTT. Its protein product is CASSLTSTDTQYF.

This chain connects TRBV6-5 to TRBJ2-7; D not certain. V shed 3 bases and J shed 1 base, with 10 bases lying between them. Germline CDR1 and CDR2: MNHEY and SVGAGI. This CDR3 region has 14 residues. Here the CDR3 reads CASSYEAGSYEQYF. The CDR3 bases are TGTGCCAGCAGTTATGAGGCCGGTTCCTACGAGCAGTACTTC.

The chain employs TRBV5-5 and TRBJ2-7; D call uncertain. The CDR3 sequence is 13 residues long. V lost 4 bases and J lost 1, with 9 bases in between. Germline CDR1 and CDR2: SGHKS and YYEKEE (reference sequence). The DNA of the CDR3 is TGTGCCAGCAGCCCCCTAATGTCCTACGAGCAGTACTTC. Translation: CASSPLMSYEQYF.

The DNA of the CDR3 is TGTGCCACCCACCCGCGGGAGGGCCGAGAGACCCAGTACTTC. It encodes CATHPREGRETQYF. V and J are TRBV2 and TRBJ2-5; 9 nucleotides match TRBD2. The CDR3 has 14 residues. Unmatched junction bases numbered 10, after V lost 10 bases and J lost 4 bases. CDR1 SNHLY and CDR2 FYNNEI come from the germline V gene. The full variable domain, in which reference TRBV2 and TRBJ2-5 provide the parts outside the CDR3, is EPEVTQTPSHQVTQMGQEVILRCVPISNHLYFYWYRQILGQKVEFLVSFYNNEISEKSEIFDDQFSVERPDGSNFTLKIRSTKLEDSAMYFCATHPREGRETQYFGPGTRLLVL.

The sample holds a few counts of this clone. The rearrangement uses TRBV6-6 and TRBJ2-1; the D gene is possibly TRBD1 (5 bases). The CDR3 length is 14 residues. Per the germline V gene, CDR1 is MNHNY and CDR2 is SVGAGI (reference sequence). V was clipped by 2 bases and J by 6 bases, with 11 bases between them. CDR3 coding DNA: TGTGCCAGCAGTTACCATAGGACAAGCAATGAGCAGTTCTTC. Translation gives CASSYHRTSNEQFF.